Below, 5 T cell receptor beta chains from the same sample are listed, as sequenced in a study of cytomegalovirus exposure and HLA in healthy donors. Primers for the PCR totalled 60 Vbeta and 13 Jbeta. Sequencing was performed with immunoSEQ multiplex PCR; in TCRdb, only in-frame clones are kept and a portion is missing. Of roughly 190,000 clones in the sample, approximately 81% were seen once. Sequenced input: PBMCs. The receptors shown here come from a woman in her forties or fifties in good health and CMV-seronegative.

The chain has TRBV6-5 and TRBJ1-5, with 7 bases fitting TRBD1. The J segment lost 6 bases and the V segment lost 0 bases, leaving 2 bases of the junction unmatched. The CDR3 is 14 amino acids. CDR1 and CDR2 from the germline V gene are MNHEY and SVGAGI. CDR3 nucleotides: TGTGCCAGCAGTTACTCGCGACAGGGTCAGCCCCAGCATTTT. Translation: CASSYSRQGQPQHF.

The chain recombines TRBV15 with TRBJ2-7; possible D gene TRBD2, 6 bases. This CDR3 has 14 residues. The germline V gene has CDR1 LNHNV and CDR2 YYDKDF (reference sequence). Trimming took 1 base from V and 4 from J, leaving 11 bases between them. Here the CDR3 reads CATSRGTGVYEQYF. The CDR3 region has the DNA TGTGCCACCAGCAGAGGTACGGGGGTTTACGAGCAGTACTTC. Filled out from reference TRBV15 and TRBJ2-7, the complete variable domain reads DAMVIQNPRYQVTQFGKPVTLSCSQTLNHNVMYWYQQKSSQAPKLLFHYYDKDFNNEADTPDNFQSRRPNTSFCFLDIRSPGLGDTAMYLCATSRGTGVYEQYFGPGTRLTVT.

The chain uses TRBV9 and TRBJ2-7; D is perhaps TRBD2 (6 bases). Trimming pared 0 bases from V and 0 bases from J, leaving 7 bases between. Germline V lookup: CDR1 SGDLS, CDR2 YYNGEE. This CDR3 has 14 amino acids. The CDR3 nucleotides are TGTGCCAGCAGCGTAGGGGACTTCTCCTACGAGCAGTACTTC. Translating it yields CASSVGDFSYEQYF.

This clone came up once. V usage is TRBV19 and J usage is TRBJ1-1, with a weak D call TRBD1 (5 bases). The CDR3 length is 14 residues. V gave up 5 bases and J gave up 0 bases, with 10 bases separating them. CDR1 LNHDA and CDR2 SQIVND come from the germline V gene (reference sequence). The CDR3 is CASSYPGVNTEAFF. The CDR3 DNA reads TGTGCCAGTAGTTATCCGGGGGTGAACACTGAAGCTTTCTTT.

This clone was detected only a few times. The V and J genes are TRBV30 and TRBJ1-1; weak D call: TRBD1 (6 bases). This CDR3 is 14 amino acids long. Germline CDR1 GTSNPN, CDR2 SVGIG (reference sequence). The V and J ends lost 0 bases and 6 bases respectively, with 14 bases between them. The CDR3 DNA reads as TGTGCCTGGAGTGTACTCCAGGGGATATCTGAAGCTTTCTTT. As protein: CAWSVLQGISEAFF.